This T cell receptor (beta chain) was found in a study of shared T cell receptors in the human thymus listed by TCRdb under 2021. Regarding the study in general: The study examined how self-reactive, shared T-cell receptor alpha chains are generated in the human thymus.

Library preparation employed the immunoSEQ multiplex PCR assay. Entries here come from immuneACCESS through TCRdb and include only in-frame sequences with V and J called. Some clones fail to appear in such tables; in the studies checked, an unresolved V gene covers under half of the shortfall, and the cause of the remainder is unknown. The sample table lists about 380,000 clones, 95% of them with a count of one. The ten largest clones add up to roughly 0.02% of the sample. A note on this clone: Its antigen specificity is not known. The sample holds no much larger clone one base away, and base qualities are not on file.

V trim: 2 bases; J trim: 5 bases; unmatched bases: 5. The CDR3 contains 16 residues, cysteine and phenylalanine counted. Only CDR3 DNA is held: 48 bases, read in frame from base 1. CDR1 and CDR2 were assigned from the germline V gene as LGHNA and YSLEER. The chain is made from TRBV4-3 and TRBJ2-3; 12 central nucleotides agree with TRBD2. Sequences were obtained from thymocytes. The source is a human donor. In nucleotide form, the sequence is TGCGCCAGCAGCCAATCGTCTAGCGGGAGGGGAGATACGCAGTATTTT. It codes for CASSQSSSGRGDTQYF.